These T cell receptor beta chains were read from a single sample in a study of regulatory T cells in long-lasting Graves disease. TCRdb passed the multiplex PCR reads through MiXCR, listing each CDR3 protein once. The sample lists 420,000 or so distinct CDR3 sequences, over 15% occurring once. This sample also appeared in a second study, on T cells in Graves' hyperthyroidism and ophthalmopathy.

Here the sequenced sample was peripheral blood mononuclear cells (PBMCs), taken at new diagnosis, from a patient treated with antithyroid drugs. The receptors stem from a woman younger than 35 with Graves disease. The conserved cysteine and the conserved F or W are not part of the CDR3 here. D genes are given only for firm matches.

j_gene	v_gene	d_gene	CDR3aa
TRBJ1-2	TRBV6-2/TRBV6-3	-	ASSYNSLYGYT
TRBJ2-7	TRBV18	TRBD2	ASSPGLDGEQY
TRBJ2-3	TRBV9	TRBD2	ASTPSSGRTDTQY
TRBJ2-7	TRBV2	-	ASSGTLLYEQY
TRBJ2-2	TRBV3-1	-	ASSPYMGTGELF
TRBJ2-7	TRBV28	-	ASSLPEFSTVHYEQY
TRBJ1-1	TRBV4-1	TRBD1	ASSQSRDRNTEAF
TRBJ2-7	TRBV28	-	ASSLIGKQY
TRBJ2-5	TRBV19	TRBD2	ATSTGLAGGRETQY
TRBJ2-3	TRBV5-1	-	ASSPTGLSTDTQY
TRBJ2-7	TRBV29-1	TRBD2	SVEEGGRAYEQY
TRBJ1-6	TRBV18	-	ASSPPIQGLNSPLH
TRBJ2-3	TRBV20-1	TRBD1	SASGGGTGGLSEDTQY
TRBJ2-2	TRBV5-6	-	ASSIDSPGELF
TRBJ1-4	TRBV29-1	-	SVLIRVGTNEKLF
TRBJ1-4	TRBV18	TRBD1	ASSPNRGIEKLF
TRBJ2-7	TRBV18	TRBD1	ASSYDRGVAYEQY
TRBJ2-7	TRBV3-1	-	ASSPTTAETYEQY
TRBJ2-7	TRBV20-1	-	SASFSVQTYEQY
TRBJ1-2	TRBV6-4	-	ASSVGLDYT
TRBJ2-3	TRBV7-3	-	ASSLQSGTSTDTQY
TRBJ2-1	TRBV7-3	TRBD2	ASSPGLAGRSYNEQF
TRBJ2-7	TRBV27	TRBD2	ASSLGTSGRNEQY
TRBJ2-7	TRBV5-6	-	ASSPTGREYEQY
TRBJ2-6	TRBV12-3/TRBV12-4	-	ASMKGPVLLRANVLT
TRBJ2-1	TRBV12-3/TRBV12-4	TRBD2	ASSPRRLAAYNEQC
TRBJ2-2	TRBV7-9	TRBD2	ASSTGLAPGELF
TRBJ2-3	TRBV20-1	-	SASLSSGGRSSTDTQY
TRBJ2-7	TRBV7-9	-	ASSYARYEQY
TRBJ2-4	TRBV28	TRBD2	ASSQTSGRAKNIQY
TRBJ2-2	TRBV5-5	-	ASRRQDPGELF
TRBJ2-5	TRBV28	-	ASSLNSGTKETQY
TRBJ2-1	TRBV27	TRBD2	ASSLERGSSYNEQF
TRBJ2-1	TRBV28	-	AAEQPSANEQF
TRBJ2-1	TRBV7-9	-	ASSPTRGQGPYNEQF
TRBJ1-5	TRBV10-2	-	ASSEPPQASNQPQH
TRBJ1-5	TRBV20-1	TRBD1	SATTGDQPQH
TRBJ2-3	TRBV20-1	-	SARDERLRSTDTQY
TRBJ2-5	TRBV28	TRBD2	ASLGGYETQY
TRBJ1-3	TRBV28	TRBD1	ASNNRGPGNTIY